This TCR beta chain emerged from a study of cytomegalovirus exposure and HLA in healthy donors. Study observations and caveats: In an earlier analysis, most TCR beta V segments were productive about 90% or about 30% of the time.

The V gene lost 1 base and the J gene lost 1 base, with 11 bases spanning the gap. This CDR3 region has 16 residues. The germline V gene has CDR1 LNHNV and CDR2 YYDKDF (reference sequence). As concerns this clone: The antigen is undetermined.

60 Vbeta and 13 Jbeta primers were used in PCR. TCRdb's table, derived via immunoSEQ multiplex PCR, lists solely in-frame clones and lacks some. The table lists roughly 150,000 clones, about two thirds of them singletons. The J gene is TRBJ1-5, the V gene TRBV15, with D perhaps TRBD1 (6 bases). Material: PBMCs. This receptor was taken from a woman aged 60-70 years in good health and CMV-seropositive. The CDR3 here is CATSRGDRRSNQPQHF. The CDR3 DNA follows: TGTGCCACCAGCAGAGGTGACAGGAGAAGCAATCAGCCCCAGCATTTT. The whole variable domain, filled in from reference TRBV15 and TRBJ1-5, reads DAMVIQNPRYQVTQFGKPVTLSCSQTLNHNVMYWYQQKSSQAPKLLFHYYDKDFNNEADTPDNFQSRRPNTSFCFLDIRSPGLGDTAMYLCATSRGDRRSNQPQHFGDGTRLSIL.